The rows below give T cell receptor beta chains drawn from one sample of a study of cytomegalovirus exposure and HLA in healthy donors. Sequencing was performed with immunoSEQ multiplex PCR; in TCRdb, only in-frame clones are kept and a portion is missing. The sample yields over 200,000 clones, roughly 84% seen once. Source material: PBMCs. These receptors originate from a woman aged 18-35 years in good health and CMV-seropositive. CDR3s include the opening cysteine and the closing phenylalanine or tryptophan. A D gene is named only where the DNA matches it firmly. Clone size is shown for a subset of rows, as once, few, many or a class of expanded clone.

j_call clone_size d_call v_call cdr3_aa cdr3_nt
TRBJ1-2 - - TRBV21-1 CASISKAVRGYGYTF TGTGCCAGCATTTCGAAAGCGGTCAGGGGTTATGGCTACACCTTC
TRBJ2-7 - TRBD1 TRBV5-4 CASTGTGGLYEQYF TGTGCCAGCACCGGGACAGGGGGCCTCTACGAGCAGTACTTC
TRBJ2-1 - TRBD2 TRBV11-2 CASSRVPLAGTYNEQFF TGTGCCAGCAGCCGGGTCCCCCTAGCGGGGACGTACAATGAGCAGTTCTTC
TRBJ2-2 - - TRBV4-1 CASSPTFISGSGTGELFF TGCGCCAGCAGCCCGACTTTTATCTCAGGGTCGGGCACCGGGGAGCTGTTTTTT
TRBJ2-7 - - TRBV4-1 CASSQTGTYEQYF TGCGCCAGCAGCCAAACAGGGACCTACGAGCAGTACTTC
TRBJ1-1 once - TRBV5-6 CASSGRGNTEAFF TGTGCCAGCAGCGGACGGGGGAACACTGAAGCTTTCTTT
TRBJ2-1 - TRBD2 TRBV19 CASSIVGTGEGNEQFF TGTGCCAGTAGTATAGTGGGGACCGGGGAGGGGAATGAGCAGTTCTTC
TRBJ2-5 - - TRBV7-3 CASSLELRETQYF TGTGCCAGCAGTTTGGAGCTGAGGGAGACCCAGTACTTC
TRBJ2-1 - - TRBV29-1 CSLKGVLGYNEQFF TGCAGCCTGAAGGGAGTCTTGGGCTACAATGAGCAGTTCTTC
TRBJ1-1 - - TRBV27 CASSLKRRNTEAFF TGTGCCAGCAGTTTAAAGCGGAGGAACACTGAAGCTTTCTTT
TRBJ2-5 - TRBD2 TRBV7-2 CASSRYTGLAEETQYF TGTGCCAGCAGCAGATATACGGGACTAGCGGAAGAGACCCAGTACTTC
TRBJ1-1 few TRBD1 TRBV2 CASKRTGGTEAFF TGTGCCAGCAAAAGGACAGGGGGGACTGAAGCTTTCTTT
TRBJ2-5 - - TRBV5-1 CASSLRGSQETQYF TGCGCCAGCAGCCTCCGGGGTTCACAAGAGACCCAGTACTTC
TRBJ2-3 - TRBD1 TRBV27 CASSPLDRVVTDTQYF TGTGCCAGCAGTCCCTTGGACAGGGTAGTCACAGATACGCAGTATTTT
TRBJ2-3 - TRBD2 TRBV30 CAWSIPLAGGADTQYF TGTGCCTGGAGTATCCCTCTAGCGGGAGGCGCAGATACGCAGTATTTT
TRBJ2-7 - - TRBV5-4 CASSFASVPYEQYF TGTGCCAGCAGCTTCGCCAGCGTACCCTACGAGCAGTACTTC
TRBJ2-7 - - TRBV11-2 CASSTGFPFGSSYEQYF TGTGCCAGCAGCACGGGATTCCCTTTCGGGTCCTCCTACGAGCAGTACTTC
TRBJ2-3 once TRBD2 TRBV4-2 CASSQDGRATDTQYF TGTGCCAGCAGCCAAGACGGGAGGGCCACAGATACGCAGTATTTT
TRBJ2-5 - TRBD1 TRBV7-9 CASSSRDRGETQYF TGTGCCAGCAGCTCCCGGGACAGGGGAGAGACCCAGTACTTC
TRBJ1-5 - - TRBV6-1 CASSEDRAQPQHF TGTGCCAGCAGTGAAGACAGGGCTCAGCCCCAGCATTTT
TRBJ1-1 - - TRBV28 CASSPPGRETEAFF TGTGCCAGCAGTCCCCCCGGGCGGGAGACTGAAGCTTTCTTT
TRBJ2-4 - TRBD2 TRBV9 CASSPSGSAQNIQYF TGTGCCAGCAGCCCTAGCGGGAGCGCCCAAAACATTCAGTACTTC
TRBJ2-1 - TRBD2 TRBV7-9 CASSPRWREGEQFF TGTGCCAGCAGCCCAAGATGGCGGGAGGGCGAGCAGTTCTTC
TRBJ2-5 - TRBD1 TRBV19 CASTGTVQETQYF TGTGCCAGTACAGGGACAGTCCAAGAGACCCAGTACTTC
TRBJ1-2 few - TRBV29-1 CSVNPGYYYGYTF TGCAGCGTCAATCCAGGATATTACTATGGCTACACCTTC
TRBJ2-3 many - TRBV6-1 CATGSQGNTQYF TGTGCCACCGGATCCCAGGGAAATACGCAGTATTTT
TRBJ2-7 - TRBD1 TRBV2 CARARTGGSYEQYF TGTGCCAGGGCCAGGACAGGGGGCTCCTACGAGCAGTACTTC
TRBJ2-2 - TRBD1 TRBV29-1 CSVLSPGGRTGELFF TGCAGCGTTCTTTCCCCAGGGGGCAGGACCGGGGAGCTGTTTTTT
TRBJ2-6 - - TRBV27 CASSFGALRWSGANVLTF TGTGCCAGCAGTTTTGGGGCACTCCGCTGGTCTGGGGCCAACGTCCTGACTTTC
TRBJ1-1 - - TRBV18 CASSPGSGKTEAFF TGTGCCAGCTCACCAGGATCAGGGAAAACTGAAGCTTTCTTT
TRBJ1-1 - TRBD1 TRBV5-4 CASSSPDRATEAFF TGTGCCAGCAGCTCCCCTGACAGGGCCACTGAAGCTTTCTTT
TRBJ2-1 - - TRBV10-3 CAISAQRAADNEQFF TGTGCCATCAGTGCCCAGCGGGCGGCGGACAATGAGCAGTTCTTC
TRBJ2-1 few TRBD2 TRBV4-1 CASSQGLQREQFF TGCGCCAGCAGCCAGGGACTACAGAGGGAGCAGTTCTTC
TRBJ2-2 - - TRBV5-6 CASSLVGELPTNTGELFF TGTGCCAGCAGCTTGGTCGGAGAACTACCAACGAACACCGGGGAGCTGTTTTTT
TRBJ2-1 - - TRBV7-8 CASSRPRATSGTGYNEQFF TGTGCCAGCAGCCGCCCGAGGGCCACATCCGGGACTGGGTACAATGAGCAGTTCTTC
TRBJ2-5 - TRBD1 TRBV28 CASSATGTGTETQYF TGTGCCAGCAGTGCTACCGGGACAGGGACAGAGACCCAGTACTTC
TRBJ1-5 - - TRBV18 CASSPGVSNQPQHF TGTGCCAGCTCACCCGGGGTAAGCAATCAGCCCCAGCATTTT
TRBJ2-7 - - TRBV4-1 CASSQESLRDPYEQYF TGCGCCAGCAGCCAAGAGAGTCTGCGGGACCCCTACGAGCAGTACTTC
TRBJ2-7 - TRBD2 TRBV5-6 CASSPVLAPPSYEQYF TGTGCCAGCAGCCCCGTACTAGCGCCTCCGTCCTACGAGCAGTACTTC
TRBJ2-1 - - TRBV15 CATSSSDSGDNEQFF TGTGCCACCAGCAGTTCAGACAGTGGCGACAATGAGCAGTTCTTC
TRBJ2-4 - TRBD2 TRBV28 CASSPGGTIQYF TGTGCCAGCAGTCCGGGGGGGACCATTCAGTACTTC
TRBJ2-3 - - TRBV6-1 CAGGLPGDTQYF TGTGCCGGGGGACTTCCAGGAGATACGCAGTATTTT
TRBJ1-2 - TRBD1 TRBV7-9 CASSLDRGNSGYTF TGTGCCAGCAGCTTGGACAGGGGGAACAGTGGCTACACCTTC
TRBJ1-1 - TRBD1 TRBV6-5 CASSYRTGGTEAFF TGTGCCAGCAGTTATAGGACAGGGGGCACTGAAGCTTTCTTT
TRBJ2-7 - TRBD2 TRBV19 CASSIAPSGRGSYEQYF TGTGCCAGTAGTATAGCCCCTAGCGGGAGAGGGTCCTACGAGCAGTACTTC
TRBJ2-2 - TRBD2 TRBV4-1 CASSQDQAGGYTGELFF TGCGCCAGCAGCCAAGATCAGGCGGGAGGGTACACCGGGGAGCTGTTTTTT
TRBJ1-2 - TRBD1 TRBV28 CASSFKQGSNYGYTF TGTGCCAGCAGTTTTAAACAGGGGTCTAACTATGGCTACACCTTC
TRBJ1-1 - - TRBV7-9 CASSPTGNTEAFF TGTGCCAGCAGCCCAACAGGGAACACTGAAGCTTTCTTT
TRBJ1-5 - TRBD1 TRBV5-6 CASSSTGGRDQPQHF TGTGCCAGCAGCAGTACAGGGGGTCGGGATCAGCCCCAGCATTTT
TRBJ2-1 once - TRBV27 CASSWGRLNNEQFF TGTGCCAGCAGTTGGGGCAGGCTGAACAATGAGCAGTTCTTC
TRBJ1-4 - TRBD1 TRBV9 CASSVQGATNEKLFF TGTGCCAGCAGCGTACAGGGGGCAACTAATGAAAAACTGTTTTTT
TRBJ1-1 once - TRBV9 CASSVVSRNTEAFF TGTGCCAGCAGCGTAGTTTCCAGAAACACTGAAGCTTTCTTT
TRBJ2-3 - - TRBV2 CASSDPGGTRTDTQYF TGTGCCAGCAGTGATCCCGGCGGAACCCGCACAGATACGCAGTATTTT
TRBJ1-2 - TRBD1 TRBV27 CASSTHRGRSPGYTF TGTGCCAGCAGTACCCACAGGGGCAGGTCCCCTGGCTACACCTTC
TRBJ2-6 - - TRBV4-1 CASSHIRGAKPRANVLTF TGCGCCAGCAGCCATATTCGGGGGGCGAAGCCTCGGGCCAACGTCCTGACTTTC
TRBJ1-4 - - TRBV5-1 CASSGGGLYNEKLFF TGCGCCAGCAGCGGAGGGGGACTATATAATGAAAAACTGTTTTTT
TRBJ2-1 once TRBD2 TRBV4-1 CASSRISGGSYNEQFF TGCGCCAGCAGCCGGATAAGCGGGGGCTCCTACAATGAGCAGTTCTTC
TRBJ2-7 - - TRBV28 CASSFTRGPNPYEQYF TGTGCCAGCAGTTTCACCCGGGGTCCCAACCCTTACGAGCAGTACTTC
TRBJ2-2 - - TRBV27 CASTSVPSNTGELFF TGTGCCAGCACCTCGGTGCCGTCGAACACCGGGGAGCTGTTTTTT
TRBJ2-2 - TRBD2 TRBV6-5 CASRGVAGDTGELFF TGTGCCAGCAGGGGAGTAGCGGGAGACACCGGGGAGCTGTTTTTT